This record looks at one T cell receptor (beta chain) sequence and its context. With the read ending 3 residues before the CDR3 end, the germline J gene is used to fill in that end. V lost 3 bases to trimming and J lost 5 bases, with 11 bases between them. The CDR3 sequence is 14 residues long. TCRdb keeps only in-frame clones here, not all; method: immunoSEQ multiplex PCR. Its table lists 20,000 to 25,000 clones. The entry originates in a study of T cells in women clearing cervical HPV infection. Background on the study: HLA type stays a possible confounder, typing being limited.

The TCR originated in a woman aged 18 to 69 with a cervical HPV16 infection that either progressed to CIN3+ or cleared (not recorded which). Sample: blood buffy coat. The chain has TRBV12-3 or TRBV12-4 and TRBJ2-1; D is possibly TRBD2 (6 bases). Here the CDR3 reads CASSFQRVDNEQFF. The sequenced part of the CDR3 DNA is TGTGCCAGCAGTTTTCAGCGGGTAGACAATGAG.